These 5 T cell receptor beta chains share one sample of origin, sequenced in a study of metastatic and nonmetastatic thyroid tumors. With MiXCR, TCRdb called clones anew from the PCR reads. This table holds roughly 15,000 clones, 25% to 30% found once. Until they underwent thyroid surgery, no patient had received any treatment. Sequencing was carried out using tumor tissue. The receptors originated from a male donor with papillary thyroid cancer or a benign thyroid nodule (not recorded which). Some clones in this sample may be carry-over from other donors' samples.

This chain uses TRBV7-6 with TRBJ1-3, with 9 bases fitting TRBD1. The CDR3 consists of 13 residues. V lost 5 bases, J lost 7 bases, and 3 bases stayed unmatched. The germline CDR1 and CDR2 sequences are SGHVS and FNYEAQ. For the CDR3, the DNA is TGTGCCAGCAGCACAGGACAGGGGAACACCATATATTTT. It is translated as CASSTGQGNTIYF.

The CDR3 sequence: CASSFLTSTEVGGELFF. The DNA of the CDR3 is TGTGCCAGCAGTTTCCTGACTAGCACAGAAGTTGGCGGGGAGCTGTTTTTT. This sequence joins TRBV6-5 and TRBJ2-2; 7 bases match TRBD2. V dropped 4 bases and J dropped 7; count of bases not matched to a gene: 15. CDR1 is MNHEY, CDR2 SVGAGI, per germline. The CDR3 sequence is 17 residues long.

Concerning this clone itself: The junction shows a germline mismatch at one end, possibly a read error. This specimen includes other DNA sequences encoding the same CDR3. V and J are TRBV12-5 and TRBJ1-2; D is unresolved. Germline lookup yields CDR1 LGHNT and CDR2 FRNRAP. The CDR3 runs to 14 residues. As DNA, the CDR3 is TGTGCCAGTGGTTTGGCCACGGAGACCTATGGCTACACCTTC. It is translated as CASGLATETYGYTF.

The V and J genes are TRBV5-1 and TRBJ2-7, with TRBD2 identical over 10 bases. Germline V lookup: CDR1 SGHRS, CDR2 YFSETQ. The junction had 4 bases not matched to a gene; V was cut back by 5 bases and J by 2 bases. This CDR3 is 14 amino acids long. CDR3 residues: CASRLAGGPYEQYF. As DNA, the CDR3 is TGCGCCAGCAGATTAGCGGGGGGCCCCTACGAGCAGTACTTC.

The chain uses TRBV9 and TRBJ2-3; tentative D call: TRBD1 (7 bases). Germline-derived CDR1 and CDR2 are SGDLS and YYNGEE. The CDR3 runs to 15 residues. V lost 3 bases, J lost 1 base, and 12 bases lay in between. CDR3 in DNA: TGTGCCAGCAGCGAGACAGGGACTGGCACAGATACGCAGTATTTT. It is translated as CASSETGTGTDTQYF.